The rows below give T cell receptor beta chains drawn from one sample of a study of post-analysis software for immune sequencing data. TCRdb fed the PCR reads into MiXCR, producing one record per CDR3 protein. Altogether about 680,000 distinct CDR3 sequences are present, 59% being singletons, with the ten largest covering about 10%. Sequencing was carried out using blood. Source of these receptors: a girl aged 2-15 years with multiple sclerosis. Each CDR3 is given with its conserved first and last residue. A D gene is named only where the DNA matches it firmly. Not every row has a clone size; where given, it reads once, few, many or a size class.

d_gene,abundance,j_gene,v_gene,CDR3aa,CDR3nt
NA,NA,TRBJ1-4,TRBV5-1,CASNSGFNEKLFF,TGCGCCAGTAACTCCGGATTTAATGAAAAACTGTTTTTT
NA,NA,TRBJ2-7,TRBV7-6,CASSLLTGYYEQYF,TGTGCCAGCAGCCTTCTGACAGGATACTACGAGCAGTACTTC
TRBD1,few,TRBJ2-3,TRBV20-1,CSARGQELSDTQYF,TGCAGTGCCAGGGGACAGGAGTTGTCAGATACGCAGTATTTT
TRBD2,NA,TRBJ2-1,TRBV6-1,CASRPRAGGPHEQFF,TGTGCCAGCCGCCCCAGGGCGGGAGGGCCTCATGAGCAGTTCTTC
TRBD1,NA,TRBJ1-5,TRBV12-3/TRBV12-4,CASSPGQGYDQPQHF,TGTGCCAGCAGCCCGGGACAGGGGTACGATCAGCCCCAGCATTTT
NA,NA,TRBJ2-3,TRBV2,CASSGQGMDTQYF,TGTGCCAGCAGTGGGCAGGGCATGGATACGCAGTATTTT
TRBD2,NA,TRBJ2-3,TRBV5-1,CASSLGFGGGTDTQYF,TGCGCCAGCAGCTTGGGGTTCGGGGGGGGCACAGATACGCAGTATTTT
NA,few,TRBJ1-2,TRBV7-9,CASSSQADSYGYTF,TGTGCCAGCAGCTCTCAAGCAGACAGTTATGGCTACACCTTC
TRBD1,NA,TRBJ1-4,TRBV27,CASSTIQGALEKLFF,TGTGCCAGCAGTACGATCCAGGGGGCGTTAGAAAAACTGTTTTTT
NA,NA,TRBJ2-1,TRBV15,CATSTRNEQFF,TGTGCCACCAGCACCCGCAATGAGCAGTTCTTC
TRBD2,few,TRBJ2-1,TRBV20-1,CSARDPGGGQHNEQFF,TGCAGTGCTAGAGATCCGGGCGGGGGGCAGCACAATGAGCAGTTCTTC
NA,few,TRBJ2-5,TRBV29-1,CSVEDWQAQETQYF,TGCAGCGTTGAAGATTGGCAAGCCCAAGAGACCCAGTACTTC
NA,once,TRBJ2-7,TRBV10-3,CAISLDSLQVYF,TGTGCCATCAGCTTGGACTCCCTCCAGGTGTACTTC
NA,NA,TRBJ1-2,TRBV4-3,CASSQGMTAGANYGYTF,TGCGCCAGCAGCCAAGGAATGACAGCAGGAGCTAACTATGGCTACACCTTC
NA,few,TRBJ2-5,TRBV4-1,CASSHRGQQETQYF,TGCGCCAGCAGCCACCGCGGACAGCAAGAGACCCAGTACTTC
TRBD2,few,TRBJ2-1,TRBV20-1,CSASNQGLALEQFF,TGCAGTGCTAGTAACCAGGGACTAGCTCTTGAGCAGTTCTTC
NA,NA,TRBJ2-7,TRBV27,CASSPGTFVYEQYF,TGTGCCAGCAGTCCCGGGACTTTTGTCTACGAGCAGTACTTC
NA,NA,TRBJ2-2,TRBV7-2,CTSSLGVGNTGELFF,TGTACCAGCAGCTTAGGGGTCGGCAACACCGGGGAGCTGTTTTTT
NA,NA,TRBJ2-3,TRBV29-1,CSAGTSYTDTQYF,TGCAGCGCTGGGACTTCCTACACAGATACGCAGTATTTT
TRBD1,once,TRBJ2-6,TRBV5-1,CASSLTRLQGAGANVLTF,TGCGCCAGCAGCTTAACCCGCTTACAGGGGGCTGGGGCCAACGTCCTGACTTTC
NA,NA,TRBJ1-1,TRBV12-3/TRBV12-4,CASSFRVHTEAFF,TGTGCCAGCAGTTTCAGGGTGCACACTGAAGCTTTCTTT
TRBD2,NA,TRBJ2-1,TRBV7-3,CASSRFIAGTNPSSYNEQFF,TGTGCCAGCAGCCGCTTTATAGCGGGAACCAACCCGAGCTCCTACAATGAGCAGTTCTTC
NA,NA,TRBJ2-7,TRBV6-5,CASSYSATGTYEQYF,TGTGCCAGCAGTTACTCAGCTACAGGAACCTACGAGCAGTACTTC
TRBD2,few,TRBJ2-1,TRBV4-3,CASSQDTGLAGGNEQFF,TGCGCCAGCAGCCAAGATACCGGACTAGCGGGTGGCAATGAGCAGTTCTTC
NA,NA,TRBJ2-3,TRBV5-1,CASSLGGETDTQYF,TGCGCCAGCAGCTTGGGGGGGGAGACAGATACGCAGTATTTT
NA,NA,TRBJ1-1,TRBV5-1,CASSLTGLENTEAFF,TGCGCCAGCAGCTTAACAGGCCTGGAGAACACTGAAGCTTTCTTT
NA,few,TRBJ2-5,TRBV18,CASSPRGPTQETQYF,TGTGCCAGCTCACCCAGGGGCCCTACACAAGAGACCCAGTACTTC
TRBD1,NA,TRBJ2-7,TRBV27,CASSFRDRGDEQYF,TGTGCCAGCAGTTTCCGGGACAGGGGCGACGAGCAGTACTTC
TRBD2,NA,TRBJ2-7,TRBV29-1,CSVAGKSSGIYEQYF,TGCAGCGTAGCCGGGAAGAGTAGCGGGATCTACGAGCAGTACTTC
TRBD2,NA,TRBJ2-1,TRBV7-9,CASSLGAGGSASEQFF,TGTGCCAGCAGCTTAGGCGCAGGCGGGAGTGCGAGTGAGCAGTTCTTC
TRBD2,NA,TRBJ2-1,TRBV6-1,CASSETSGTPSYNEQFF,TGTGCCAGCAGTGAGACTAGCGGGACGCCCTCCTACAATGAGCAGTTCTTC
NA,NA,TRBJ2-3,TRBV6-5,CASRRGGRTDTQYF,TGTGCCAGCAGGCGGGGTGGGCGCACAGATACGCAGTATTTT
TRBD1,NA,TRBJ2-1,TRBV7-2,CASSLVPLQGANNEQFF,TGTGCCAGCAGCTTAGTCCCTTTACAGGGGGCGAACAATGAGCAGTTCTTC
NA,NA,TRBJ1-2,TRBV20-1,CSASPSPSNYGYTF,TGCAGTGCTAGTCCCAGCCCTTCTAACTATGGCTACACCTTC
TRBD1,many,TRBJ2-5,TRBV12-3/TRBV12-4,CASSGTGGQETQYF,TGTGCCAGCAGTGGGACAGGGGGCCAAGAGACCCAGTACTTC
NA,NA,TRBJ2-7,TRBV3-1,CASSQVGSVSYEQYF,TGTGCCAGCAGCCAAGTTGGAAGCGTCTCCTACGAGCAGTACTTC
NA,once,TRBJ2-3,TRBV10-2,CASRAVPGGTDTQYF,TGCGCCAGCAGGGCTGTTCCTGGGGGCACAGATACGCAGTATTTT